These T cell receptor beta chains were read from a single sample in a study of technical replicates of blood from a handful of donors. This table comes from immunoSEQ multiplex PCR, and its TCRdb copy is limited to in-frame clones, with some not included. This sample yields about 75,000 clones, of which about 92% are seen a single time; roughly 0.41% belongs to the top ten. Sequencing input: T cells isolated from PBMCs. The receptors derive from a human donor in good health. Each CDR3 is given with its conserved first and last residue. A D gene is named only where the DNA matches it firmly. Clone size is given for some rows only: seen once, a few or many times, or a class if the clone is expanded.

cdr3_aa: CASSEGGSNQPQHF; cdr3_nt: TGTGCCAGCAGTGAAGGGGGTAGCAATCAGCCCCAGCATTTT; v_call: TRBV9; j_call: TRBJ1-5; d_call: -; clone_size: -
cdr3_aa: CASSLLSNTEAFF; cdr3_nt: TGTGCCAGCAGTTTATTGTCTAACACTGAAGCTTTCTTT; v_call: TRBV27; j_call: TRBJ1-1; d_call: -; clone_size: few
cdr3_aa: CASSIVASGSWDEQFF; cdr3_nt: TGTGCCAGTAGTATAGTTGCTAGCGGGAGCTGGGATGAGCAGTTCTTC; v_call: TRBV19; j_call: TRBJ2-1; d_call: TRBD2; clone_size: -
cdr3_aa: CSVEALGQRDASSYEQYF; cdr3_nt: TGCAGCGTTGAAGCTCTCGGGCAGCGGGACGCGAGCTCCTACGAGCAGTACTTC; v_call: TRBV29-1; j_call: TRBJ2-7; d_call: TRBD2; clone_size: -
cdr3_aa: CASNIGGRTEAFF; cdr3_nt: TGTGCCAGCAACATCGGGGGTAGGACTGAAGCTTTCTTT; v_call: TRBV28; j_call: TRBJ1-1; d_call: -; clone_size: -
cdr3_aa: CASSPTGGSYEQYF; cdr3_nt: TGTGCCAGCAGTCCGACAGGCGGCTCCTACGAGCAGTACTTC; v_call: TRBV27; j_call: TRBJ2-7; d_call: -; clone_size: -
cdr3_aa: CASSLGQVGGAYEQYF; cdr3_nt: TGTGCCAGCAGCTTAGGCCAGGTTGGGGGGGCCTACGAGCAGTACTTC; v_call: TRBV7-3; j_call: TRBJ2-7; d_call: TRBD2; clone_size: -
cdr3_aa: CASRLAGYTYEQYF; cdr3_nt: TGTGCCAGCAGGCTAGCGGGGTATACCTACGAGCAGTACTTC; v_call: TRBV2; j_call: TRBJ2-7; d_call: TRBD2; clone_size: -
cdr3_aa: CASSSGMADTQYF; cdr3_nt: TGCGCCAGCAGCTCGGGGATGGCAGATACGCAGTATTTT; v_call: TRBV5-1; j_call: TRBJ2-3; d_call: -; clone_size: -
cdr3_aa: CASSVGKGYTF; cdr3_nt: TGTGCCAGCAGCGTCGGTAAGGGCTACACCTTC; v_call: TRBV9; j_call: TRBJ1-2; d_call: -; clone_size: -
cdr3_aa: CASSLRLGGTGELFF; cdr3_nt: TGTGCCAGCAGCCTTCGACTAGGTGGTACCGGGGAGCTGTTTTTT; v_call: TRBV9; j_call: TRBJ2-2; d_call: -; clone_size: -
cdr3_aa: CASSQEWGLLNNEQFF; cdr3_nt: TGCGCCAGCAGCCAAGAATGGGGACTCCTTAACAATGAGCAGTTCTTC; v_call: TRBV4-1; j_call: TRBJ2-1; d_call: -; clone_size: -
cdr3_aa: CASSRGNEQFF; cdr3_nt: TGCGCCAGCTCGAGAGGGAATGAGCAGTTCTTC; v_call: TRBV10-2; j_call: TRBJ2-1; d_call: -; clone_size: -